This TCR beta chain was sequenced in a study of CD8+ T cells in alopecia areata. About the research overall: Among treated patients, oral tofacitinib was administered at 5 to 10 mg twice daily.

CD4+ and CD8+ T cells were sorted from PBMCs stained for CD3, CD4 and CD8. About this clone: Its antigen is unidentified.

cDNA prepared by RNA extraction and subsequent reverse transcription served as the template for sequencing. TCRdb keeps only in-frame clones here, not all; method: immunoSEQ multiplex PCR. The sample shows about 150,000 clones, roughly 50% of them seen only once. Germline CDR1 SGHRS, CDR2 YFSETQ. The CDR3 extends over 15 amino acids. V lost 4 bases to trimming and J lost 3 bases; unmatched junction nucleotides: 4. Study results and caveats: Against the mouse data, patients shared TCRs less clearly, possibly for HLA reasons.

Source material: CD4+ T cells sorted from blood. The rearrangement links TRBV5-1 to TRBJ2-1; 10 bases are a match to TRBD2. The TCR was taken from a human donor with alopecia areata. CDR3 coding DNA: TGCGCCAGCAGCGGTCTAGCGGGAGACTACAATGAGCAGTTCTTC. The encoded protein is CASSGLAGDYNEQFF.